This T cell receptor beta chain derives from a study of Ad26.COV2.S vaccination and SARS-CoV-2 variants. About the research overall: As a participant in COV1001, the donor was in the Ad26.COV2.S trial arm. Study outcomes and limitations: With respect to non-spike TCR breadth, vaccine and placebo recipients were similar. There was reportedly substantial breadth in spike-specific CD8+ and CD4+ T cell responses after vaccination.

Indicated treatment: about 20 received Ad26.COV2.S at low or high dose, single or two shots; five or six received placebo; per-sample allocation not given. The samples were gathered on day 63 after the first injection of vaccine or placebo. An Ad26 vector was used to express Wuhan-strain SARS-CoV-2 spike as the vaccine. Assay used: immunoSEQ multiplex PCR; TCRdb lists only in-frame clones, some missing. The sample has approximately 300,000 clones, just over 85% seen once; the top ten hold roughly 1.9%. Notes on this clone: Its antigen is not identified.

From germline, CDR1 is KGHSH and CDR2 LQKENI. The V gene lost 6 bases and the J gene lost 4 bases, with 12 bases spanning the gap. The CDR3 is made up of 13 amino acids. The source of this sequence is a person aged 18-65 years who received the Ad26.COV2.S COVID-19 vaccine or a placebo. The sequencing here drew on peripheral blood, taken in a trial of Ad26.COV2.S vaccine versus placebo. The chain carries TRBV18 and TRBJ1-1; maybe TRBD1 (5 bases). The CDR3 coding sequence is TGTGCCAGCTCCCCAGGGTTTGCCACTGAAGCTTTCTTT. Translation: CASSPGFATEAFF.